Below, one T cell receptor (beta chain) is given with its context. The germline V gene encodes CDR1 SGDLS and CDR2 YYNGEE. V lost 0 bases and J lost 5, with 10 bases in between. The length of the CDR3 is 14 residues. TCRdb's table, derived via immunoSEQ multiplex PCR, lists solely in-frame clones and lacks some. The table shows about 150,000 clones, with 80% to 95% occurring only once. The sample belongs to a study of control samples from healthy donors and cancer patients. The sample consisted of blood. The receptor was derived from a young man in good health. The chain recombines TRBV9 with TRBJ2-3; D gene uncertain. CDR3 in DNA: TGTGCCAGCAGCGTAGCTTTACGTGGAGATACGCAGTATTTT. It encodes CASSVALRGDTQYF. The variable domain in full, with the rest retrieved from reference TRBV9 and TRBJ2-3, is DSGVTQTPKHLITATGQRVTLRCSPRSGDLSVYWYQQSLDQGLQFLIQYYNGEERAKGNILERFSAQQFPDLHSELNLSSLELGDSALYFCASSVALRGDTQYFGPGTRLTVL.